Shown below are 30 T cell receptor beta chains from a single sample sequenced in a study of T-cell reconstitution after alpha-beta-depleted transplantation in children. TCRbeta library preparation incorporated unique molecular identifiers. TCRdb re-analysed the PCR reads in MiXCR, keeping a single row per CDR3 protein. The table includes about 210,000 distinct CDR3 sequences, more than 15% detected once. The sequencing here drew on PBMCs, mostly from graft donor cells, taken 360 days after TCRalphabeta/CD19-depleted stem cell transplant. The receptors come from a male patient aged 2 to 9 who had a stem cell transplant for acute lymphoblastic leukemia, so the T cells may come from the graft donor.

The rearrangement uses TRBV6-1 and TRBJ2-5; 8 bases are shared with TRBD1. V lost 5 bases to trimming and J lost 10 bases; unmatched junction nucleotides: 9. CDR1 MNHNS and CDR2 SASEGT come from the germline V gene. The CDR3 contains 13 residues. CDR3: CASSPNRGINQYF. The CDR3 nucleotides read TGTGCCAGCAGTCCAAACAGGGGGATTAACCAGTACTTC.

CDR3 nucleotides: TGTGCCAGCAGTTACCGACAGACTTATCTCAATCAGCCCCAGCATTTT. This gives the protein CASSYRQTYLNQPQHF. The chain carries TRBV6-2 or TRBV6-3 and TRBJ1-5; D possibly corresponds to TRBD1 (5 bases). V lost 2 bases and J lost 3, with 14 bases in between. The CDR3 consists of 16 residues. Per germline, CDR1 MNHEY and CDR2 SVGEGT.

CDR3 in DNA: TGTGCCAGCTCACCATCAGCAGGGGCCAACACTGAAGCTTTCTTT. This codes for CASSPSAGANTEAFF. The genes are TRBV18 and TRBJ1-1; tentatively, D is TRBD1 (6 bases). V dropped 2 bases and J dropped 2 bases, with 12 bases sitting between them. Per germline, CDR1 KGHSH and CDR2 LQKENI. This CDR3 has 15 amino acids.

This clonotype was found a few times. The chain employs TRBV7-6 and TRBJ2-1, with D possibly matching TRBD1 (5 bases). V was shortened by 2 bases and J by 9 bases, with 17 bases between the two germline ends. This CDR3 is built from 15 residues. CDR1 and CDR2 from the germline V gene are SGHVS and FNYEAQ. The CDR3 here is CASSLRGPWGLEQFF. CDR3 nucleotides: TGTGCCAGCAGCTTACGTGGACCCTGGGGCCTTGAGCAGTTCTTC.

This clonotype was counted ten times or more. This sequence joins TRBV20-1 and TRBJ2-7, with 10 bases matching TRBD2. Germline CDR1 is DFQATT and CDR2 is SNEGSKA (reference sequence). The CDR3 consists of 12 residues. The ends lost 4 bases at V and 4 bases at J; junction bases unmatched: 1. Here the CDR3 DNA reads TGCAGTGCTACTAGCGGGAGTTACGAGCAGTACTTC. It codes for CSATSGSYEQYF.

The rearrangement links TRBV5-1 to TRBJ1-2; D is unresolved. The CDR3 totals 14 residues. Trimming pared 4 bases from V and 6 bases from J, leaving 16 bases between. Germline V lookup: CDR1 SGHRS, CDR2 YFSETQ. CDR3 nucleotides: TGCGCCAGCAGCCTGAGGGAGGAAGGAGATGGCTACACCTTC. Amino acid sequence: CASSLREEGDGYTF.

The rearrangement uses TRBV6-1 and TRBJ1-1, with D uncertain. V was pared by 6 bases and J by 3 bases, with 20 bases between. The CDR3 is 16 amino acids. Germline V gene lookup returns CDR1 MNHNS and CDR2 SASEGT. The DNA of the CDR3 is TGTGCCAGCAGCCATCGGCCCTTCGAAAGATACACTGAAGCTTTCTTT. Translation: CASSHRPFERYTEAFF.

This clonotype was observed a few times. J is TRBJ1-2 and V is TRBV15, with D hard to call. The germline V gene encodes CDR1 LNHNV and CDR2 YYDKDF (reference sequence). The CDR3 is 15 amino acids. V was shortened by 0 bases and J by 2 bases, with 10 bases between the two germline ends. This CDR3 reads CATSREEGINYGYTF. The CDR3 region has the DNA TGTGCCACCAGCAGAGAGGAGGGTATCAACTATGGCTACACCTTC.

This clonotype was seen a handful of times. The chain carries TRBV25-1 and TRBJ2-7; 9 bases map to TRBD1. The CDR3 is 16 amino acids. CDR1 is MGHDK and CDR2 is SYGVNS in the germline V gene. The V gene end was trimmed by 4 bases and the J gene end by 2 bases; junction bases not matched to a gene: 9. This CDR3 is CASSGHRGPTAYEQYF. The DNA of the CDR3 is TGTGCCAGCAGTGGGCACAGGGGGCCTACAGCCTACGAGCAGTACTTC.

This clonotype was observed many times. V usage is TRBV12-3 or TRBV12-4 and J usage is TRBJ2-7, with 8 positions matching TRBD1. The CDR3 has 15 residues. V shed 6 bases, J shed 0 bases, and the junction held 7 bases outside the gene matches. The CDR3: CASRAETGGSYEQYF. DNA of the CDR3: TGTGCCAGCAGAGCCGAAACAGGGGGCTCCTACGAGCAGTACTTC.

In its sample, this clonotype was seen a few times. The chain combines TRBV28 with TRBJ1-2; D is undetermined. Germline-derived CDR1 and CDR2 are MDHEN and SYDVKM. V was trimmed by 4 bases and J by 8 bases, leaving 20 bases between them. CDR3 length equals 15 residues. CDR3 sequence: CASSSLPSRTGGYTF. The DNA of the CDR3 is TGTGCCAGCAGTTCCCTCCCGAGTCGGACGGGGGGCTACACCTTC.

The chain is built from TRBV27 and TRBJ1-5; D gene uncertain. Trimming removed 4 bases from V and 0 bases from J, with 10 bases in between. The CDR3 has 15 residues. Germline CDR1 reads MNHEY; CDR2 reads SMNVEV (reference sequence). The CDR3 spells CASSSQYNSNQPQHF. The CDR3 region has the DNA TGTGCCAGCAGTTCCCAGTACAATAGCAATCAGCCCCAGCATTTT.

This rearrangement joins TRBV12-3 or TRBV12-4 to TRBJ1-1; no definite D call. The CDR3 consists of 13 residues. Trimming took 2 bases from V and 4 from J, leaving 8 bases between them. The DNA for the CDR3 is TGTGCCAGCAGTTTATTTATAGGCACTGAAGCTTTCTTT. It translates to CASSLFIGTEAFF.

This clonotype was counted between two and nine times. V usage is TRBV20-1 and J usage is TRBJ1-1, with D unresolved. Per the germline V gene, CDR1 is DFQATT and CDR2 is SNEGSKA (reference sequence). This CDR3 spans 10 amino acids. Trimming shortened V by 5 bases and J by 7 bases, and 8 bases separated the two germline ends. The chain's CDR3 is CSAEGFEAFF. The CDR3 DNA reads as TGCAGTGCTGAAGGATTTGAAGCTTTCTTT.

The chain recombines TRBV12-3 or TRBV12-4 with TRBJ2-5; 7 nucleotides align to TRBD2. Trimming removed 5 bases from V and 2 bases from J; junction bases left unmatched: 5. The CDR3 loop spans 14 amino acids. The CDR3 region is CASSPWGGQETQYF. As DNA, the CDR3 is TGTGCCAGCAGTCCCTGGGGGGGGCAAGAGACCCAGTACTTC.

This clonotype was observed many times. The rearrangement links TRBV5-1 to TRBJ1-2; 8 bases align to TRBD1. The CDR3 spans 12 residues. The V gene's germline CDR1 is SGHRS and CDR2 YFSETQ. J lost 13 bases, V lost 4 bases, and 9 bases had no gene match. The chain's CDR3 is CASSRGQDECTF. The CDR3 DNA reads as TGCGCCAGCAGCCGGGGACAGGACGAGTGCACCTTC.

This rearrangement joins TRBV4-1 to TRBJ2-1; 9 bases line up with TRBD2. The germline CDR1 and CDR2 sequences are MGHRA and YSYEKL. The CDR3 runs 14 residues. V lost 9 bases, J lost 7 bases, and 10 bases stayed unmatched. CDR3 sequence: CASKNERGVNEQFF. The CDR3 DNA follows: TGCGCCAGTAAGAACGAGCGGGGGGTTAATGAGCAGTTCTTC.

This clonotype was detected a few times. The rearrangement uses TRBV6-5 and TRBJ2-3, with D perhaps given as TRBD1 or TRBD2 (5 bases each). The CDR3 totals 16 residues. Trimming pared 0 bases from V and 0 bases from J, leaving 10 bases between. The germline gives CDR1 MNHEY, CDR2 SVGAGI. The CDR3 region has the DNA TGTGCCAGCAGTTACTCGGGGGTGACTAGCACAGATACGCAGTATTTT. As protein: CASSYSGVTSTDTQYF.

This clonotype occurred a few times. The chain is built from TRBV18 and TRBJ2-5; D ambiguous. Germline V CDR1 and CDR2: KGHSH, LQKENI. The CDR3 sequence is 13 residues long. V lost 6 bases, J lost 5 bases, and 13 bases lay in between. The CDR3 nucleotides read TGTGCCAGCTCCTGGTCTTCAGAGGAGACCCAGTACTTC. This codes for CASSWSSEETQYF.

This clonotype was detected only a few times. J is TRBJ2-4 and V is TRBV2; tentative D call: TRBD1 (6 bases). V dropped 1 base and J dropped 2 bases, with 12 bases sitting between them. CDR3 length: 16 amino acids. Germline CDR1 and CDR2: SNHLY and FYNNEI. CDR3 sequence: CASSEEWGPSKNIQYF. The CDR3 DNA reads TGTGCCAGCAGTGAAGAGTGGGGGCCATCCAAAAACATTCAGTACTTC.

This clonotype was recorded at least ten times. The V call is TRBV7-9, the J call TRBJ1-6; 7 nucleotides align to TRBD1. Germline CDR1 SEHNR, CDR2 FQNEAQ (reference sequence). V was pared by 4 bases and J by 5 bases, with 5 bases of the junction left unmatched. The CDR3 sequence is 15 residues long. The CDR3 is CASSSPDRDNSPLHF. CDR3 in DNA: TGTGCCAGCAGCTCCCCTGACAGGGATAATTCACCCCTCCACTTT.

Only a few counts were recorded for this clonotype. The chain carries TRBV5-5 and TRBJ2-5; the D gene is possibly TRBD2 (6 bases). Trimming removed 4 bases from V and 1 base from J, with 11 bases in between. The CDR3 length is 14 residues. The V gene's germline CDR1 is SGHKS and CDR2 YYEKEE (reference sequence). The CDR3 here is CASSLGLLQETQYF. CDR3 bases: TGTGCCAGCAGCCTCGGACTACTCCAAGAGACCCAGTACTTC.

V is TRBV12-3 or TRBV12-4 and J is TRBJ1-5; possibly TRBD1 for D (5 bases). The V end was cut by 6 bases, the J end by 4 bases, with 16 bases between. The CDR3 loop spans 15 amino acids. The CDR3: CASSEDKGVNQPQHF. The CDR3, as DNA: TGTGCCAGCAGCGAGGACAAGGGAGTTAATCAGCCCCAGCATTTT.

This clonotype was observed a handful of times. V is TRBV20-1 and J is TRBJ2-5; no firm D call. This CDR3 region has 14 residues. V was clipped by 6 bases and J by 5 bases, with 19 bases between them. Germline V gene data show CDR1 as DFQATT and CDR2 as SNEGSKA (reference sequence). CDR3 in amino acids: CSAHGLSMAETQYF. For the CDR3, the DNA is TGCAGTGCCCATGGCCTCTCGATGGCGGAGACCCAGTACTTC.

V is TRBV29-1 and J is TRBJ1-2; TRBD1 agrees at 9 bases. The CDR3 has 11 amino acids. Germline values: CDR1 SQVTM, CDR2 ANQGSEA. Trimming took 4 bases from V and 7 from J; bases not matched to a gene: 1. CDR3 coding DNA: TGCAGCGTTGGGGACAGGGCTGGCTACACCTTC. Its translation is CSVGDRAGYTF.

This clonotype was counted ten times or more. V usage is TRBV28 and J usage is TRBJ1-2; TRBD1 matches at 7 bases. Germline loops: CDR1 MDHEN, CDR2 SYDVKM. The CDR3 runs 14 residues. V lost 5 bases to trimming and J lost 8 bases; unmatched junction nucleotides: 11. The DNA for the CDR3 is TGTGCCAGCAGTCCGGGACAGCGTCCCTTAGGCTACACCTTC. The encoded protein is CASSPGQRPLGYTF.

This chain joins TRBV20-1 and TRBJ2-5, with a possible D match to TRBD1 (9 bases). With 7 bases removed from V and 5 bases from J, the gap between germline ends came to 32 bases. This CDR3 is 18 amino acids long. Germline V gives CDR1 DFQATT, CDR2 SNEGSKA (reference sequence). The CDR3 region has the DNA TGCAGTGACTCCGGGGACAGGGCCGAGCGGGAGCTTGGGGAGACCCAGTACTTC. This gives the protein CSDSGDRAERELGETQYF.

Only a few counts were recorded for this clonotype. V and J are TRBV29-1 and TRBJ1-2, with TRBD1 as a possible D gene (5 bases). Trimming stripped 4 bases from V and 3 bases from J, with 15 bases between. From germline, CDR1 is SQVTM and CDR2 ANQGSEA. This CDR3 region has 14 residues. CDR3 in amino acids: CSVVSSGPHYGYTF. The CDR3 DNA reads as TGCAGCGTTGTGTCCTCGGGACCCCACTATGGCTACACCTTC.

V usage is TRBV5-6 and J usage is TRBJ1-5; D not certain. The CDR3 runs to 14 residues. The germline V and J ends were trimmed by 0 bases and 4 bases, with 8 bases remaining between them. From germline, CDR1 is SGHDT and CDR2 YYEEEE. CDR3 sequence (DNA): TGTGCCAGCAGCTTGGCCGACGATAATCAGCCCCAGCATTTT. Translating gives CASSLADDNQPQHF.

This clonotype showed up many times. The chain employs TRBV20-1 and TRBJ2-4; D is unresolved. This CDR3 has 11 residues. The V gene lost 7 bases and the J gene lost 0 bases, with 4 bases spanning the gap. Germline V gene lookup returns CDR1 DFQATT and CDR2 SNEGSKA (reference sequence). In nucleotides, the CDR3 is TGCAGTGGAGGAGCCAAAAACATTCAGTACTTC. This sequence encodes CSGGAKNIQYF.